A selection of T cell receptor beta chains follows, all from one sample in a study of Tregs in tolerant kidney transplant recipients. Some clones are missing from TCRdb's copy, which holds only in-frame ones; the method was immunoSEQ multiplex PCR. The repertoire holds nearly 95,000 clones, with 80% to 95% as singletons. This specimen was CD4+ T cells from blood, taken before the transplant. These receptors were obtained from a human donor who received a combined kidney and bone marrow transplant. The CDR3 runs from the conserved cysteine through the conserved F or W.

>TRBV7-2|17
CASSPGTGQRGNQPQHF
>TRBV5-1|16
CASSLGSGSLIYEQYF
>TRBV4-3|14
CASSQQRGSETQYF
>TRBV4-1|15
CASSQVVTFTYEQYF
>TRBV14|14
CASSQFFSSYEQYF
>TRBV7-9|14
CASSLGGVLETQYF
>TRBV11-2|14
CASRTGSIAYEQYF
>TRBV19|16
CASSIVAVAGVGEQYF
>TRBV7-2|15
CASSPRTGGSSPLHF
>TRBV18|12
CASSPNGEPQHF
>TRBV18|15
CASSQFDRAGLGYTF